Sequencing of this T cell receptor (beta chain) was carried out in a study of blood T cell repertoires in COVID-19. Study details: COVID-19 samples from acute and convalescent phases originated in the United States, Italy and Spain. Sample material is recorded as cDNA or gDNA derived from T cells, B-cell-depleted T cells, or PBMCs.

Germline V gene lookup returns CDR1 LGHNA and CDR2 YSLEER. This CDR3 is built from 16 residues. V was pared by 1 base and J by 4 bases, with 10 bases of the junction left unmatched. In the original processing: Amplification with reference gene primers provided the estimates of nucleated cell counts. The protocol was immunoSEQ multiplex PCR, while the TCRdb copy is restricted to in-frame clones and leaves out a portion. V, J and clone size derive from that table, while D and trimming were established from the DNA sequence. The sample records about 310,000 clones, over 75% being singletons. The sample was peripheral blood. The V gene is TRBV4-3, the J gene TRBJ2-7; 7 bases line up with TRBD1. The TCR was taken from a man in his fifties with active or convalescent COVID-19. The CDR3 nucleotides read TGCGCCAGCAGCCAAGGACAGGGAAGGAGTCAATACGAGCAGTACTTC. This sequence encodes CASSQGQGRSQYEQYF.